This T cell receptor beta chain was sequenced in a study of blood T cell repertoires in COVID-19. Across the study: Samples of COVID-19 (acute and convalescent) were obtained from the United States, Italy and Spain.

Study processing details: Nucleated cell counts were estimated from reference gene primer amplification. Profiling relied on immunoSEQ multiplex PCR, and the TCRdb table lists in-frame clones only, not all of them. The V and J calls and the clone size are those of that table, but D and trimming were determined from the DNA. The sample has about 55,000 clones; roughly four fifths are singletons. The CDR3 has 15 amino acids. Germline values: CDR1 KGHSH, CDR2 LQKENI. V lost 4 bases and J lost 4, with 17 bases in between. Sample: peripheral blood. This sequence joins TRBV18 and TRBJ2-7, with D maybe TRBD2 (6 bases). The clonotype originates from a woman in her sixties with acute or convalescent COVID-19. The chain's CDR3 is CASSRSGTSLYEQYF. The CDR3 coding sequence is TGTGCCAGCTCACGGTCGGGAACTAGCCTGTACGAGCAGTACTTC.